This T cell receptor beta chain was recorded in a study of blood T cells in healthy people across ages. The V and J ends lost 0 bases and 4 bases respectively, with 7 bases between them. This CDR3 has 13 residues. Germline V gives CDR1 DFQATT, CDR2 SNEGSKA (reference sequence). Primed by a sample-barcoded 5' primer and a J-beta primer mix, a second PCR proceeded for 7 to 11 cycles. TCRdb re-derived calls from the 5' RACE reads in MiXCR, one entry per CDR3 protein. The sample contains about 1.1 million distinct CDR3 sequences, more than 30% of which appear only once. Points on this clonotype: With a much larger clone just one base away, this may be a read error.

V usage is TRBV20-1 and J usage is TRBJ2-1; D is uncertain. The receptor was isolated from a man younger than 30 in good health. Material: blood. The CDR3 protein is CSARDRQYNEQFF. In nucleotides, the CDR3 is TGCAGTGCTAGAGATCGCCAATACAATGAGCAGTTCTTC.